One and the same sample provided the 18 T cell receptor beta chains below, sequenced in a study of early T cells in non-severe SARS-CoV-2 infection. TCRdb fed the 5' RACE reads into MiXCR, producing one record per CDR3 protein. The sample holds about 64,000 distinct CDR3 sequences; 11% are singletons and the top ten take roughly 3%. The input for sequencing was whole blood, taken at baseline. The receptors derive from an adult who was a healthcare worker with PCR-confirmed SARS-CoV-2 infection or an uninfected control (not recorded which).

The chain employs TRBV18 and TRBJ1-2; TRBD1 aligns across 7 bases. The germline V gene has CDR1 KGHSH and CDR2 LQKENI. CDR3 length: 15 residues. Germline trimming cut 3 bases from V and 5 bases from J; bases unmatched to any gene: 9. The chain's CDR3 is CASSPPGTEFYGYTF. CDR3 bases: TGTGCCAGCTCACCTCCCGGGACAGAGTTTTATGGCTACACCTTC. Based on the CDR3 plus reference TRBV18 and TRBJ1-2, the full variable domain is NAGVMQNPRHLVRRRGQEARLRCSPMKGHSHVYWYRQLPEEGLKFMVYLQKENIIDESGMPKERFSAEFPKEGPSILRIQQVVRGDSAAYFCASSPPGTEFYGYTFGSGTRLTVV.

This rearrangement joins TRBV6-6 to TRBJ2-7; the match to TRBD1 covers 10 bases. The CDR3 length is 13 residues. CDR1 is MNHNY and CDR2 is SVGAGI in the germline V gene (reference sequence). J lost 5 bases, V lost 8 bases, and 6 bases had no gene match. The CDR3 DNA sequence: TGTGCCAGCCATAGGACAGGGGGGCACGAGCAGTACTTC. It encodes CASHRTGGHEQYF.

This clonotype was detected a few times. The chain combines TRBV6-1 with TRBJ1-2; 7 bases agree with TRBD1. Per germline, CDR1 MNHNS and CDR2 SASEGT. CDR3 size: 15 residues. Trimming at V came to 3 bases and at J to 6 bases, leaving 10 bases not matched to a gene. The CDR3, as DNA: TGTGCCAGCAGTGATCGGGCCAGGGGGTCAGATGGCTACACCTTC. It translates to CASSDRARGSDGYTF.

V gene TRBV4-2 combines with J gene TRBJ2-7, with a possible D match to TRBD2 (7 bases). The V gene lost 1 base and the J gene lost 2 bases, with 9 bases spanning the gap. The CDR3 has 14 amino acids. The germline gives CDR1 LGHNA, CDR2 YNFKEQ. CDR3 sequence (DNA): TGTGCCAGCAGCCAAGGCGGGGGCCCCTACGAGCAGTACTTC. Residues: CASSQGGGPYEQYF.

J is TRBJ1-1 and V is TRBV6-2 or TRBV6-3; D gene uncertain. CDR3 length: 14 amino acids. V shed 7 bases and J shed 2 bases, with 14 bases lying between them. Germline values: CDR1 MNHEY, CDR2 SVGEGT. The CDR3 DNA is TGTGCCAGCATTCGCGACGGAACCAACACTGAAGCTTTCTTT. Translation gives CASIRDGTNTEAFF.

This clonotype was counted a few times. The chain uses TRBV19 and TRBJ2-3, with TRBD1 identical over 7 bases. CDR1 and CDR2 (germline): LNHDA, SQIVND (reference sequence). The CDR3 totals 15 residues. The ends lost 4 bases at V and 0 bases at J; junction bases unmatched: 4. CDR3 residues: CASSTDRPSTDTQYF. In DNA form, the CDR3 reads TGTGCCAGTAGTACGGACAGGCCTAGCACAGATACGCAGTATTTT. Drawing the rest from reference TRBV19 and TRBJ2-3, the complete variable domain is DGGITQSPKYLFRKEGQNVTLSCEQNLNHDAMYWYRQDPGQGLRLIYYSQIVNDFQKGDIAEGYSVSREKKESFPLTVTSAQKNPTAFYLCASSTDRPSTDTQYFGPGTRLTVL.

This clonotype was detected a few times. The V call is TRBV18, the J call TRBJ1-2; 10 bases fit TRBD1. The germline V gene encodes CDR1 KGHSH and CDR2 LQKENI. This CDR3 has 13 amino acids. V lost 6 bases to trimming and J lost 6 bases; unmatched junction nucleotides: 4. CDR3 protein: CASSVGTGDGYTF. The CDR3 DNA is TGTGCCAGCTCTGTCGGGACAGGGGATGGCTACACCTTC.

Ten or more counts support this clonotype. The rearrangement links TRBV10-2 to TRBJ1-1, with TRBD1 identical over 8 bases. The CDR3 contains 14 residues. Unmatched junction bases numbered 3, after V lost 5 bases and J lost 1 base. Germline assignment: CDR1 WSHSY and CDR2 SAAADI. The CDR3 loop is CASSRTGGNTEAFF. CDR3 DNA: TGCGCCAGCAGTCGAACAGGGGGGAACACTGAAGCTTTCTTT.

This clonotype was seen more than once but under ten times. This rearrangement joins TRBV5-1 to TRBJ2-7, with 10 bases matching TRBD2. This CDR3 spans 14 amino acids. Looked up from germline, CDR1 is SGHRS and CDR2 is YFSETQ. J gave up 3 bases and V 7 bases, and 7 bases lay outside the gene matches. CDR3 nucleotide sequence: TGCGCCAGCCAAGCCGGGACTAGCGACTACGAGCAGTACTTC. Amino acids: CASQAGTSDYEQYF.

This chain connects TRBV20-1 to TRBJ2-7, with 9 bases lining up with TRBD2. Per germline, CDR1 DFQATT and CDR2 SNEGSKA (reference sequence). The CDR3 runs to 15 residues. The junction had 9 bases not matched to a gene; V was cut back by 5 bases and J by 1 base. The CDR3 here is CSASIGTSLSYEQYF. In DNA form, the CDR3 reads TGCAGTGCTTCCATCGGGACTAGCCTTTCCTACGAGCAGTACTTC.

The rearrangement links TRBV11-3 to TRBJ2-7; D is possibly TRBD1 or TRBD2 (6 bases each). CDR3 length: 13 amino acids. The germline V gene encodes CDR1 SGHNT and CDR2 YENEEA. V was clipped by 5 bases and J by 6 bases, with 14 bases between them. The CDR3 spells CASSAGPTGEQYF. DNA of the CDR3: TGTGCCAGCAGCGCGGGACCGACAGGCGAGCAGTACTTC.

This clonotype has a handful of counts. The chain recombines TRBV20-1 with TRBJ2-3; D remains ambiguous. This CDR3 has 12 amino acids. Germline CDR1 reads DFQATT; CDR2 reads SNEGSKA (reference sequence). Trimming shortened V by 4 bases and J by 6 bases, and 11 bases separated the two germline ends. The CDR3 bases are TGCAGTGCTACGGCAGTGTCCGATACGCAGTATTTT. Its translation: CSATAVSDTQYF.

This clonotype was picked up many times. The chain has TRBV7-9 and TRBJ1-2, with D possibly TRBD1 on 6 matching bases. The germline V gene encodes CDR1 SEHNR and CDR2 FQNEAQ (reference sequence). Trimming stripped 5 bases from V and 5 bases from J, with 15 bases between. CDR3 length: 14 residues. The DNA for the CDR3 is TGTGCCAGCAGCCAGATGACAGGAAAATATGGCTACACCTTC. Protein product: CASSQMTGKYGYTF. Using reference TRBV7-9 and TRBJ1-2 for the parts outside the CDR3, the full variable domain is DTGVSQNPRHKITKRGQNVTFRCDPISEHNRLYWYRQTLGQGPEFLTYFQNEAQLEKSRLLSDRFSAERPKGSFSTLEIQRTEQGDSAMYLCASSQMTGKYGYTFGSGTRLTVV.

The chain recombines TRBV30 with TRBJ2-4; the D gene is possibly TRBD1 (5 bases). The CDR3 sequence is 13 residues long. Trimming shortened V by 1 base and J by 4 bases, and 8 bases separated the two germline ends. Germline lookup yields CDR1 GTSNPN and CDR2 SVGIG (reference sequence). The CDR3 spells CAWSGGEKNIQYF. The CDR3 coding sequence is TGTGCCTGGAGTGGGGGCGAGAAAAACATTCAGTACTTC.

Ten or more counts support this clonotype. The CDR3 DNA follows: TGTGCCAGTAGCCAAGGTAGCAGTTATCAGCCCCAGCATTTT. Translated, it gives CASSQGSSYQPQHF. The chain is built from TRBV19 and TRBJ1-5, with no clear D. Trimming cost V 6 bases and J 5 bases, with 14 bases left between them. The germline CDR1 and CDR2 sequences are LNHDA and SQIVND (reference sequence). This CDR3 is 14 amino acids long. The full variable domain, completed using reference TRBV19 and TRBJ1-5, is DGGITQSPKYLFRKEGQNVTLSCEQNLNHDAMYWYRQDPGQGLRLIYYSQIVNDFQKGDIAEGYSVSREKKESFPLTVTSAQKNPTAFYLCASSQGSSYQPQHFGDGTRLSIL.

This clonotype was found a few times. The rearrangement uses TRBV14 and TRBJ2-5; D remains unclear. Germline V gene sequence: CDR1 SGHDN, CDR2 FVKESK. The germline V and J ends were trimmed by 0 bases and 1 base, with 6 bases remaining between them. This CDR3 has 14 amino acids. In DNA form, the CDR3 reads TGTGCCAGCAGCCAAGACCCATCCCAAGAGACCCAGTACTTC. This codes for CASSQDPSQETQYF. Using reference TRBV14 and TRBJ2-5 for the parts outside the CDR3, the full variable domain is EAGVTQFPSHSVIEKGQTVTLRCDPISGHDNLYWYRRVMGKEIKFLLHFVKESKQDESGMPNNRFLAERTGGTYSTLKVQPAELEDSGVYFCASSQDPSQETQYFGPGTRLLVL.

Note on this clonotype: Being one base from a much bigger clone, this may be a read error. This chain joins TRBV7-2 and TRBJ1-6; the D is unclear. Per germline, CDR1 SGHTA and CDR2 FQGNSA. This CDR3 region has 14 residues. The CDR3 region is CASSFWGTSSPPHF. CDR3 bases: TGTGCCAGCAGCTTCTGGGGTACTAGTTCACCCCCCCACTTT.

In its sample, this clonotype was seen many times. V usage is TRBV28 and J usage is TRBJ1-6, with D unclear. Trimming pared 4 bases from V and 13 bases from J, leaving 17 bases between. This CDR3 has 14 residues. CDR1 and CDR2 from the germline V gene are MDHEN and SYDVKM. The CDR3, as DNA: TGTGCCAGCAGTTCTGACGCGGGGAGAGACCCCCTCCACTTT. Protein product: CASSSDAGRDPLHF.